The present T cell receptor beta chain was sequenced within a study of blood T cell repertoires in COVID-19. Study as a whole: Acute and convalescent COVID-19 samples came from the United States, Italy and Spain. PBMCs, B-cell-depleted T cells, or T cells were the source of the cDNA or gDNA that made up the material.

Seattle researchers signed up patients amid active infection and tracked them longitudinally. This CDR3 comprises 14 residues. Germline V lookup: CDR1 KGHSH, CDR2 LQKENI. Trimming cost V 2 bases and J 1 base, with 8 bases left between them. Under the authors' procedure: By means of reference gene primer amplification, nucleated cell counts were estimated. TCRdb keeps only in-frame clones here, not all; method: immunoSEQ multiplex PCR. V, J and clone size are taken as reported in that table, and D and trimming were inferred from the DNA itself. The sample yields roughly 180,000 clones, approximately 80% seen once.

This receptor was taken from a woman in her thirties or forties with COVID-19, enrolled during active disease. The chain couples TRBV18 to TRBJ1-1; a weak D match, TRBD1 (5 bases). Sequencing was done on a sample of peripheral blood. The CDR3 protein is CASSPNTGNTEAFF. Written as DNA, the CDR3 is TGTGCCAGCTCACCAAATACAGGGAACACTGAAGCTTTCTTT.